This entry lists 5 T cell receptor beta chains sequenced from one sample in a study of T cells after posttransplantation cyclophosphamide. The table came from immunoSEQ multiplex PCR; TCRdb's copy has only in-frame clones and leaves some out. The sample has approximately 45,000 clones, roughly 93% seen once. The specimen sequenced was PBMCs. The receptors stem from a woman aged 50 to 60 in good health and a related stem cell transplant donor.

This clone was counted a few times. The rearrangement uses TRBV2 and TRBJ1-3; tentative D call: TRBD1 (5 bases). Germline loops: CDR1 SNHLY, CDR2 FYNNEI. The CDR3 contains 14 residues. V was trimmed by 6 bases and J by 0 bases, leaving 9 bases between them. This CDR3 reads CASRAGLSGNTIYF. The CDR3 DNA is TGTGCCAGCAGGGCGGGACTCTCTGGAAACACCATATATTTT. The complete variable domain, with remaining parts taken from reference TRBV2 and TRBJ1-3, reads EPEVTQTPSHQVTQMGQEVILRCVPISNHLYFYWYRQILGQKVEFLVSFYNNEISEKSEIFDDQFSVERPDGSNFTLKIRSTKLEDSAMYFCASRAGLSGNTIYFGEGSWLTVV.

This sequence joins TRBV7-9 and TRBJ2-7, with 9 bases aligning to TRBD2. This CDR3 is 14 amino acids long. The germline V gene has CDR1 SEHNR and CDR2 FQNEAQ (reference sequence). The ends lost 3 bases at V and 4 bases at J; junction bases unmatched: 4. CDR3 DNA sequence: TGTGCCAGCAGCTTCCCAGCGGGAGGTTACGAGCAGTACTTC. Protein product: CASSFPAGGYEQYF.

This chain joins TRBV7-3 and TRBJ2-2, with D possibly matching TRBD1 (5 bases). Germline V gene data show CDR1 as SGHTA and CDR2 as FQGTGA. The CDR3 sequence is 15 residues long. V was shortened by 5 bases and J by 2 bases, with 12 bases between the two germline ends. The CDR3 region has the DNA TGTGCCAGCAGCCAATCAGGGATCAACACCGGGGAGCTGTTTTTT. Translating gives CASSQSGINTGELFF.

The chain employs TRBV28 and TRBJ2-1; 9 positions match TRBD2. Germline CDR1 MDHEN, CDR2 SYDVKM. The CDR3 is 13 amino acids. The V gene end was trimmed by 9 bases and the J gene end by 2 bases; junction bases not matched to a gene: 2. CDR3 coding DNA: TGTGCCAGTAGCGGGGGCCCCTACAATGAGCAGTTCTTC. Amino acids: CASSGGPYNEQFF.

The chain recombines TRBV19 with TRBJ1-1, with no clear D. Trimming took 2 bases from V and 3 from J, leaving 10 bases between them. Germline CDR1 is LNHDA and CDR2 is SQIVND (reference sequence). The CDR3 has 14 amino acids. CDR3 DNA sequence: TGTGCCAGTAGTATAATGGGGAGGTACACTGAAGCTTTCTTT. It is translated as CASSIMGRYTEAFF.